Reported below is one T cell receptor (beta chain). What it binds is unknown. The PCR had 60 Vbeta and 13 Jbeta primers. Profiled with immunoSEQ multiplex PCR; TCRdb holds only in-frame clones, not every one. This sample's table has 100,000 to 150,000 clones. This entry is derived from a study of cytomegalovirus exposure and HLA in healthy donors. Findings and caveats of the study: TCR beta V- and J-gene trimming, according to a later analysis, was linked to a missense DCLRE1C variant. Previous analysis showed most TCR beta V segments were productive about 87% or about 30% of the time.

Trimming shortened V by 7 bases and J by 3 bases, and 10 bases separated the two germline ends. CDR3 length equals 13 residues. Germline CDR1 MNHEY, CDR2 SVGAGI. Sequencing input: PBMCs. The clonotype originates from a woman aged 40 to 50 in good health and CMV-seronegative. V usage is TRBV6-5 and J usage is TRBJ1-3, with D perhaps TRBD1 (5 bases). CDR3 loop: CASKRDLGNTIYF. CDR3 in DNA: TGTGCCAGCAAGCGGGACCTTGGAAACACCATATATTTT.